These 22 T cell receptor beta chains originate from one sample sequenced in a study of blood T cell repertoires in COVID-19. The repertoire was sequenced with immunoSEQ multiplex PCR; TCRdb's copy has only in-frame clones and lacks some. This sample has around 100,000 clones; around 90% occur once, and the top ten carry over 2%. Sample: peripheral blood. These receptors were taken from a man aged 45 to 65 with active COVID-19.

The chain has TRBV5-1 and TRBJ1-4; TRBD1 agrees at 8 bases. The V gene's germline CDR1 is SGHRS and CDR2 YFSETQ. The ends lost 6 bases at V and 8 bases at J; junction bases unmatched: 12. This CDR3 region has 15 residues. The CDR3 coding sequence is TGCGCCAGCAAAACGCGACAGGGGACGAGCGAAAAACTGTTTTTT. As protein: CASKTRQGTSEKLFF.

The chain is built from TRBV6-5 and TRBJ1-4; 10 nucleotides agree with TRBD1. With 10 bases clipped from V and 0 bases from J, the junction kept 5 bases outside the gene matches. CDR1 and CDR2 from the germline V gene are MNHEY and SVGAGI. The CDR3 is 15 residues long. The CDR3 spells CATRTGGSTNEKLFF. The CDR3 DNA reads TGTGCCACCCGGACAGGGGGTTCAACTAATGAAAAACTGTTTTTT.

CDR3 sequence (DNA): TGTGCCATCAGTGACGTCACAGATACGCAGTATTTT. This sequence encodes CAISDVTDTQYF. The chain links TRBV10-3 to TRBJ2-3; the D is unclear. Germline CDR1 reads ENHRY; CDR2 reads SYGVKD. Trimming stripped 3 bases from V and 2 bases from J, with 3 bases between. The CDR3 loop spans 12 amino acids.

The chain has TRBV7-6 and TRBJ2-5; D not certain. Germline V gene lookup returns CDR1 SGHVS and CDR2 FNYEAQ. The germline V and J ends were trimmed by 0 bases and 3 bases, with 11 bases remaining between them. The CDR3 contains 15 residues. The CDR3 DNA follows: TGTGCCAGCAGCTTAGCTCCTGCGGCCAAAGAGACCCAGTACTTC. This encodes CASSLAPAAKETQYF.

V gene TRBV19 combines with J gene TRBJ2-1; TRBD2 might be the D (6 bases). Between the trimmed V and J ends, which lost 5 bases and 7 bases, there was a span of 24 bases. The germline V gene has CDR1 LNHDA and CDR2 SQIVND (reference sequence). The CDR3 covers 17 residues. The CDR3 region has the DNA TGTGCCAGTAGTCCGCGACTAGTAGGTGATGTTTGGAATGAGCAGTTCTTC. This codes for CASSPRLVGDVWNEQFF.

The chain combines TRBV3-1 (or the pseudogene TRBV3-2) with TRBJ1-1; D not certain. This CDR3 is built from 15 residues. Deletions cut 4 bases from V and 5 bases from J, with 17 bases between. Germline values: CDR1 LGHDT, CDR2 YNNKEL (reference sequence). The CDR3 region is CASSPSDSIGTEAFF. In DNA, the CDR3 is TGTGCCAGCAGCCCCTCGGACTCGATCGGTACTGAAGCTTTCTTT.

The chain joins TRBV7-2 to TRBJ2-1; weak D call: TRBD2 (5 bases). The CDR3 is 14 residues long. The germline V gene has CDR1 SGHTA and CDR2 FQGNSA. V shed 7 bases and J shed 3 bases, with 13 bases lying between them. CDR3 residues: CASTRDIDYNEQFF. CDR3 in DNA: TGTGCCAGCACACGGGATATCGACTACAATGAGCAGTTCTTC.

This clone was seen only once. The rearrangement links TRBV19 to TRBJ1-5; TRBD1 matches at 9 bases. J was trimmed by 0 bases and V by 5 bases; bases with no gene match: 11. The V gene's germline CDR1 is LNHDA and CDR2 SQIVND (reference sequence). This CDR3 spans 18 amino acids. The DNA of the CDR3 is TGTGCCAGTAGTTGGGAAACAGGGGGCGTGAGTAGCAATCAGCCCCAGCATTTT. Its translation is CASSWETGGVSSNQPQHF.

The V call is TRBV5-1, the J call TRBJ2-2; TRBD2 matches 14 bases. The CDR3 has 19 amino acids. Germline CDR1 reads SGHRS; CDR2 reads YFSETQ. J lost 6 bases, V lost 0 bases, and 10 bases had no gene match. The CDR3 sequence: CASSLVPGLAGASAGELFF. The CDR3 DNA sequence: TGCGCCAGCAGCTTGGTTCCGGGACTAGCGGGGGCTTCCGCCGGGGAGCTGTTTTTT. Full variable domain (missing parts from reference TRBV5-1 and TRBJ2-2): KAGVTQTPRYLIKTRGQQVTLSCSPISGHRSVSWYQQTPGQGLQFLFEYFSETQRNKGNFPGRFSGRQFSNSRSEMNVSTLELGDSALYLCASSLVPGLAGASAGELFFGEGSRLTVL.

The gene calls are TRBV9 and TRBJ2-3, with 9 bases that match TRBD2. Per germline, CDR1 SGDLS and CDR2 YYNGEE. V dropped 0 bases and J dropped 4; count of bases not matched to a gene: 6. This CDR3 is 16 amino acids long. The CDR3 DNA reads TGTGCCAGCAGCGTAGGGCCTAGCGGGGCCGCAGATACGCAGTATTTT. Residues: CASSVGPSGAADTQYF.

The chain recombines TRBV6-5 with TRBJ2-5, with D tentatively TRBD2 (5 bases). CDR3 length: 11 amino acids. Between the trimmed V and J ends, which lost 7 bases and 4 bases, there was a span of 7 bases. Germline V lookup: CDR1 MNHEY, CDR2 SVGAGI. CDR3: CASNRGETQYF. Here the CDR3 DNA reads TGTGCCAGCAACCGGGGAGAGACCCAGTACTTC.

The chain employs TRBV4-2 and TRBJ1-3; 9 positions agree with TRBD1. The CDR3 covers 17 residues. Germline lookup yields CDR1 LGHNA and CDR2 YNFKEQ. V shed 1 base, J shed 3 bases, and the junction held 7 bases outside the gene matches. The CDR3 DNA reads TGTGCCAGCAGCCAAGTGGAGACAGGGGGTAGTGGAAACACCATATATTTT. This gives the protein CASSQVETGGSGNTIYF.

The V and J genes are TRBV2 and TRBJ1-1; a weak D match, TRBD1 (5 bases). The V end lost 8 bases, the J end lost 5 bases, and 18 bases lay between the germline ends. The germline V gene encodes CDR1 SNHLY and CDR2 FYNNEI. This CDR3 has 14 amino acids. This CDR3 is CASGGSRSWTEAFF. CDR3 coding DNA: TGTGCCAGCGGGGGGTCCCGGTCGTGGACTGAAGCTTTCTTT.

In its sample, this clone was seen once. The gene calls are TRBV5-6 and TRBJ2-3, with TRBD1 matching over 8 bases. This CDR3 comprises 15 residues. With 4 bases clipped from V and 6 bases from J, the junction kept 10 bases outside the gene matches. CDR1 is SGHDT, CDR2 YYEEEE, per germline. The CDR3 region is CASSRGQGAGDTQYF. In DNA form, the CDR3 reads TGTGCCAGCAGCCGGGGGCAGGGGGCGGGGGATACGCAGTATTTT.

The DNA for the CDR3 is TGTGCCAGCAGAAGACGGGGGGCTTCCTACGAGCAGTACTTC. The encoded protein is CASRRRGASYEQYF. V gene TRBV11-1 combines with J gene TRBJ2-7, with D perhaps matching TRBD2 (7 bases). V lost 6 bases and J lost 1, with 13 bases in between. CDR3 size: 14 residues. Germline CDR1 SGHAT, CDR2 FQDESV (reference sequence). Combining the CDR3 with reference TRBV11-1 and TRBJ2-7 gives the whole variable domain EAEVAQSPRYKITEKSQAVAFWCDPISGHATLYWYRQILGQGPELLVQFQDESVVDDSQLPKDRFSAERLKGVDSTLKIQPAELGDSAMYLCASRRRGASYEQYFGPGTRLTVT.

This clone was picked up many times. The rearrangement uses TRBV5-1 and TRBJ2-1; D possibly corresponds to TRBD1 (7 bases). Germline CDR1 SGHRS, CDR2 YFSETQ. There are 15 residues in the CDR3. Trimming cost V 6 bases and J 0 bases, with 13 bases left between them. The CDR3 protein is CASTGGKNSYNEQFF. The CDR3 DNA is TGCGCCAGCACAGGGGGGAAAAACTCCTACAATGAGCAGTTCTTC.

The genes are TRBV19 and TRBJ2-7, with D perhaps matching TRBD2 (5 bases). The CDR3 extends over 15 amino acids. V was trimmed by 0 bases and J by 3 bases, leaving 12 bases between them. CDR1 and CDR2 (germline): LNHDA, SQIVND (reference sequence). CDR3 in DNA: TGTGCCAGTAGTATAGATCGATCGGGGTTCTACGAGCAGTACTTC. It yields the protein CASSIDRSGFYEQYF.

The gene calls are TRBV7-8 and TRBJ2-7; perhaps TRBD2 as D (6 bases). This CDR3 comprises 14 residues. Germline values: CDR1 SGHVS, CDR2 FQNEAQ. Trimming took off 7 bases at V and 0 bases at J, with 13 bases between the two ends. DNA for the CDR3: TGTGCCAGCACCCCGGCGGGGAACTCCTACGAGCAGTACTTC. Amino acid sequence: CASTPAGNSYEQYF.

The chain joins TRBV7-9 to TRBJ2-1, with 10 positions matching TRBD1. CDR3 length: 15 amino acids. V lost 3 bases to trimming and J lost 7 bases; unmatched junction nucleotides: 6. CDR1 and CDR2 from the germline V gene are SEHNR and FQNEAQ (reference sequence). CDR3 sequence reads: CASSLTGQGMNEQFF. CDR3 nucleotides: TGTGCCAGCAGCTTGACGGGACAGGGGATGAATGAGCAGTTCTTC.

The V gene is TRBV7-9, the J gene TRBJ1-2; TRBD1 aligns across 8 bases. The germline CDR1 and CDR2 sequences are SEHNR and FQNEAQ (reference sequence). Trimming at V came to 6 bases and at J to 7 bases, leaving 13 bases not matched to a gene. The CDR3 runs to 15 residues. CDR3 DNA sequence: TGTGCCAGCAGACCACCGGGACAGGACTCCAGTGGCTACACCTTC. This translates into CASRPPGQDSSGYTF. The variable domain in full, completed from reference TRBV7-9 and TRBJ1-2, reads DTGVSQNPRHKITKRGQNVTFRCDPISEHNRLYWYRQTLGQGPEFLTYFQNEAQLEKSRLLSDRFSAERPKGSFSTLEIQRTEQGDSAMYLCASRPPGQDSSGYTFGSGTRLTVV.

This chain connects TRBV2 to TRBJ1-2, with a tentative D call TRBD1 (5 bases). Looked up from germline, CDR1 is SNHLY and CDR2 is FYNNEI. This CDR3 region has 13 residues. V was clipped by 4 bases and J by 8 bases, with 14 bases between them. The CDR3, as DNA: TGTGCCAGCAGTGCATCAGGGCAGGGCGGCTACACCTTC. Its translation: CASSASGQGGYTF.

This chain links TRBV7-2 with TRBJ1-3; 7 bases match TRBD1. V was pared by 1 base and J by 2 bases, with 2 bases of the junction left unmatched. The CDR3 runs to 15 residues. The germline gives CDR1 SGHTA, CDR2 FQGNSA. The CDR3 loop is CASSLGDRAGNTIYF. In nucleotides, the CDR3 is TGTGCCAGCAGCTTAGGAGACAGGGCTGGAAACACCATATATTTT.